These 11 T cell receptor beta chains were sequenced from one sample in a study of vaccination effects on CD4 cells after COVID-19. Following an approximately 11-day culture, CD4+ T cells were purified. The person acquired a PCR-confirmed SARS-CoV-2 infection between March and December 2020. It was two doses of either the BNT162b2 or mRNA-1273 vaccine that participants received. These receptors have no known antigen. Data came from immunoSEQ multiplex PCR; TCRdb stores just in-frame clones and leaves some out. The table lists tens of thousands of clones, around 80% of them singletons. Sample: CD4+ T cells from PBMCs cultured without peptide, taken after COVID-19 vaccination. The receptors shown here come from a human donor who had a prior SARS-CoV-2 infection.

The CDR3 protein is CASSLASGETQYF. The CDR3 nucleotides are TGCGCCAGCAGCTTGGCTAGTGGAGAGACCCAGTACTTC. The chain links TRBV5-1 to TRBJ2-5; D gene uncertain. The CDR3 has 13 residues. Germline-derived CDR1 and CDR2 are SGHRS and YFSETQ. V was shortened by 0 bases and J by 4 bases, with 7 bases between the two germline ends.

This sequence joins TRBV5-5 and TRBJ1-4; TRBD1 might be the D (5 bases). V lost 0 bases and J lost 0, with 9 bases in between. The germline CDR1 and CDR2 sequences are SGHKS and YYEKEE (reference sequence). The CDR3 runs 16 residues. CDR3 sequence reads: CASSLEPGATNEKLFF. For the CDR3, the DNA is TGTGCCAGCAGCTTGGAACCGGGGGCAACTAATGAAAAACTGTTTTTT.

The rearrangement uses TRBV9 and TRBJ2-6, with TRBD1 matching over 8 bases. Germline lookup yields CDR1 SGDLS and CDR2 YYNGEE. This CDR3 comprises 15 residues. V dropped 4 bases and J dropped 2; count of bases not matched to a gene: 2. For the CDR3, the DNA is TGTGCCAGCAGCCAGGGGGCAGCTGGGGCCAACGTCCTGACTTTC. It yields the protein CASSQGAAGANVLTF.

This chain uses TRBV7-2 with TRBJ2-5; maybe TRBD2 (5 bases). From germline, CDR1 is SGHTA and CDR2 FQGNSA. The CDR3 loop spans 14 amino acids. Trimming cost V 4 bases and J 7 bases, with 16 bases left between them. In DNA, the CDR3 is TGTGCCAGCAGCTCTGTTGGGGAGTCAGGGACCCAGTACTTC. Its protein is CASSSVGESGTQYF.

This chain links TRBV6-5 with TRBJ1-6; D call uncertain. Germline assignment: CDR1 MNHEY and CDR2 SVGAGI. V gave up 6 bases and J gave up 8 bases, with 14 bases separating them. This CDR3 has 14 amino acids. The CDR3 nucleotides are TGTGCCAGCAGACGACAAAATCCGGATTCACCCCTCCACTTT. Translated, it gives CASRRQNPDSPLHF.

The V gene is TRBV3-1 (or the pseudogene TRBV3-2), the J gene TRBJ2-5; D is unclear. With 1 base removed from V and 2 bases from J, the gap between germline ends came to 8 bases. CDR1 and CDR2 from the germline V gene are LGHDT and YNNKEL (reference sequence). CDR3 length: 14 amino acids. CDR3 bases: TGTGCCAGCAGCCAAGCATACCCGCAAGAGACCCAGTACTTC. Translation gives CASSQAYPQETQYF.

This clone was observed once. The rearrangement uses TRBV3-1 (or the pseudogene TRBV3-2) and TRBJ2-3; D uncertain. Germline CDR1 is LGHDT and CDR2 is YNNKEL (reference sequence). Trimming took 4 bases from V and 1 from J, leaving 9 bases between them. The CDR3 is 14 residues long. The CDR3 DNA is TGTGCCAGCAGCCCTTCCGGAGGCACAGATACGCAGTATTTT. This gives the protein CASSPSGGTDTQYF.

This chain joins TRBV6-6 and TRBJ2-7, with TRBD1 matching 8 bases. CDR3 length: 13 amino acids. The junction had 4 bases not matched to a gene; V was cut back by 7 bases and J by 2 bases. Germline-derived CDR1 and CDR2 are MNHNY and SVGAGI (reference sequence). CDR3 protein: CASMTGATYEQYF. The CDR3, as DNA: TGTGCCAGCATGACAGGGGCTACCTACGAGCAGTACTTC.

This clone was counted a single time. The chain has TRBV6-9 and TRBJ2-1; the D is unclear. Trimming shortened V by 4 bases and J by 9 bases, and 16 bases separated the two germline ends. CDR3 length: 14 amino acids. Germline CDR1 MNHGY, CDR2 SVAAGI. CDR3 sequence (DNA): TGTGCCAGCAGTTTTGTAGCCCCACCGGTTGAGCAGTTCTTC. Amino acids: CASSFVAPPVEQFF.

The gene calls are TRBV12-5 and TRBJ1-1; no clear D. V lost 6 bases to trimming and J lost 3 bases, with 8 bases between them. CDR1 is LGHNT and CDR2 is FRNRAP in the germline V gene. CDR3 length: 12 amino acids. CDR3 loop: CASGPRDTEAFF. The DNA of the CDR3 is TGTGCTAGTGGCCCTCGAGACACTGAAGCTTTCTTT.

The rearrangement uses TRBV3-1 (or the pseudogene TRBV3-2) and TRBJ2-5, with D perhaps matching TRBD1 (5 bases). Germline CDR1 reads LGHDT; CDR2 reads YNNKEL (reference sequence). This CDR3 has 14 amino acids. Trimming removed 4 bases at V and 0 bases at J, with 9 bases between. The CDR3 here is CASSPTENQETQYF. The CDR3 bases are TGTGCCAGCAGCCCGACAGAGAACCAAGAGACCCAGTACTTC.